The 23 T cell receptor beta chains below all came from one sample that was sequenced in a study of T cells after yellow fever vaccination. TCRdb re-derived calls from the 5' RACE reads in MiXCR, one entry per CDR3 protein. The repertoire includes around 200,000 distinct CDR3 sequences, approximately 10% of them detected once, and 36% sits in the top ten. The source material was CD8+ T cells sorted from PBMCs, sampled 15 days after the yellow fever booster vaccination. These receptor sequences come from a man between 18 and 35 years old who received the YFV17D yellow fever vaccine.

This clonotype was seen more than once but under ten times. The V and J genes are TRBV7-3 and TRBJ1-1; D remains unclear. Germline V gives CDR1 SGHTA, CDR2 FQGTGA. Deletions cut 5 bases from V and 4 bases from J, with 11 bases between. CDR3 length equals 13 residues. The CDR3 region has the DNA TGTGCCAGCAGCCCCATTGAGAGCACTGAAGCTTTCTTT. Its translation is CASSPIESTEAFF. Full variable domain (missing parts from reference TRBV7-3 and TRBJ1-1): GAGVSQTPSNKVTEKGKYVELRCDPISGHTALYWYRQSLGQGPEFLIYFQGTGAADDSGLPNDRFFAVRPEGSVSTLKIQRTERGDSAVYLCASSPIESTEAFFGQGTRLTVV.

The gene calls are TRBV5-1 and TRBJ2-2, with 7 bases fitting TRBD1. The CDR3 loop spans 17 amino acids. V was clipped by 2 bases and J by 0 bases; unmatched bases: 7. The germline V gene encodes CDR1 SGHRS and CDR2 YFSETQ. CDR3 in amino acids: CASSFLTGAANTGELFF. The CDR3 DNA reads as TGCGCCAGCAGCTTCTTAACAGGGGCCGCGAACACCGGGGAGCTGTTTTTT.

This clonotype was counted a few times. The chain couples TRBV16 to TRBJ2-1, with D unresolved. Trimming took 1 base from V and 9 from J, leaving 10 bases between them. In germline, CDR1 is KGHSY, CDR2 FQNENV. The CDR3 spans 13 residues. In DNA form, the CDR3 reads TGTGCCAGCAGCCAATTTACAGCTGGTGAGCAGTTCTTC. Amino acid sequence: CASSQFTAGEQFF.

The V gene is TRBV4-2, the J gene TRBJ1-6, with a tentative D call TRBD1 (5 bases). CDR3 length: 15 amino acids. V gave up 0 bases and J gave up 7 bases, with 10 bases separating them. Germline V gene lookup returns CDR1 LGHNA and CDR2 YNFKEQ. The CDR3 protein is CASSQEARVNSPLHF. Here the CDR3 DNA reads TGTGCCAGCAGCCAAGAGGCCAGGGTCAATTCACCCCTCCACTTT.

The genes are TRBV7-9 and TRBJ2-3; 8 bases are a match to TRBD2. Trimming cost V 1 base and J 0 bases; bases outside gene matches: 12. The length of the CDR3 is 19 residues. Germline CDR1 SEHNR, CDR2 FQNEAQ (reference sequence). CDR3 in amino acids: CASSLVLGLGPSSTDTQYF. The CDR3 DNA follows: TGTGCCAGCAGCTTAGTCTTGGGACTAGGTCCTAGTAGCACAGATACGCAGTATTTT. Full variable domain (rest looked up from reference TRBV7-9 and TRBJ2-3): DTGVSQNPRHKITKRGQNVTFRCDPISEHNRLYWYRQTLGQGPEFLTYFQNEAQLEKSRLLSDRFSAERPKGSFSTLEIQRTEQGDSAMYLCASSLVLGLGPSSTDTQYFGPGTRLTVL.

V and J are TRBV7-2 and TRBJ2-3; a weak D match, TRBD1 (6 bases). Germline CDR1 and CDR2: SGHTA and FQGNSA. Trimming took off 4 bases at V and 8 bases at J, with 16 bases between the two ends. CDR3 length equals 14 residues. CDR3 in amino acids: CASSYRVEAGTQYF. CDR3 bases: TGTGCCAGCAGCTACAGGGTCGAGGCGGGTACGCAGTATTTT.

This clonotype has a handful of counts. V gene TRBV19 combines with J gene TRBJ1-2; weak D call: TRBD1 (6 bases). V lost 8 bases, J lost 5 bases, and 12 bases lay in between. Germline lookup yields CDR1 LNHDA and CDR2 SQIVND (reference sequence). The CDR3 has 12 residues. The chain's CDR3 is CASAKGVYGYTF. Here the CDR3 DNA reads TGTGCCAGTGCCAAGGGGGTATATGGCTACACCTTC.

In its sample, this clonotype was seen many times. The V gene is TRBV4-1, the J gene TRBJ2-4, with D unclear. V dropped 0 bases and J dropped 0 bases, with 9 bases sitting between them. The CDR3 loop spans 16 amino acids. The germline gives CDR1 MGHRA, CDR2 YSYEKL. CDR3 DNA sequence: TGCGCCAGCAGCCAAGAGTACAGTATAGCCAAAAACATTCAGTACTTC. Its translation is CASSQEYSIAKNIQYF.

This clonotype showed up many times. V and J are TRBV7-9 and TRBJ1-2; D call uncertain. The V and J ends lost 5 bases and 8 bases respectively, with 9 bases between them. This CDR3 region has 11 residues. The germline gives CDR1 SEHNR, CDR2 FQNEAQ (reference sequence). Written as DNA, the CDR3 is TGTGCCAGCAGCGCATCTGAGGGCTACACCTTC. It translates to CASSASEGYTF.

The chain recombines TRBV6-2 or TRBV6-3 with TRBJ1-6; D is possibly TRBD1 (6 bases). V lost 8 bases, J lost 7 bases, and 12 bases lay in between. The CDR3 spans 13 residues. In germline, CDR1 is MNHEY, CDR2 SVGEGT. CDR3 nucleotide sequence: TGTGCCAGCCTAGGACAGCGAAATTCACCCCTCCACTTT. It translates to CASLGQRNSPLHF.

The gene calls are TRBV27 and TRBJ1-6, with 10 bases that match TRBD1. CDR1 is MNHEY and CDR2 is SMNVEV in the germline V gene (reference sequence). This CDR3 is built from 15 residues. Trimming at V came to 6 bases and at J to 7 bases, leaving 6 bases not matched to a gene. For the CDR3, the DNA is TGTGCCAGCAGATCGGACAGGGGGTTAAATTCACCCCTCCACTTT. Encoded protein: CASRSDRGLNSPLHF.

There are many counts of this clonotype. The chain carries TRBV10-2 and TRBJ2-7; possibly TRBD1 for D (5 bases). Looked up from germline, CDR1 is WSHSY and CDR2 is SAAADI. The CDR3 extends over 14 amino acids. V dropped 0 bases and J dropped 2 bases, with 8 bases sitting between them. The CDR3 nucleotides read TGCGCCAGCAGTGAGTCGTGGGGCCCCTACGAGCAGTACTTC. Its translation is CASSESWGPYEQYF.

This clonotype was seen a handful of times. The V and J genes are TRBV6-2 or TRBV6-3 and TRBJ2-2; 8 nucleotides align to TRBD1. CDR1 MNHEY and CDR2 SVGEGT come from the germline V gene. J gave up 6 bases and V 2 bases, and 5 bases lay outside the gene matches. CDR3 length: 15 residues. The CDR3 loop reads CASSYVRGRPGELFF. CDR3 nucleotide sequence: TGTGCCAGCAGTTACGTCAGGGGGCGTCCCGGGGAGCTGTTTTTT.

This clonotype has only a few counts. This chain connects TRBV3-1 to TRBJ2-5; tentatively, D is TRBD1 (6 bases). This CDR3 has 16 residues. Trimming shortened V by 4 bases and J by 4 bases, and 19 bases separated the two germline ends. Germline V gives CDR1 LGHDT, CDR2 YNNKEL (reference sequence). The CDR3 spells CASSLSGRGAGETQYF. The CDR3 DNA reads TGTGCCAGCAGCCTTAGTGGCAGGGGCGCGGGAGAGACCCAGTACTTC.

This clonotype was counted ten times or more. This chain uses TRBV11-2 with TRBJ2-7, with D uncertain. V was pared by 0 bases and J by 4 bases, with 10 bases between. The CDR3 runs to 14 residues. CDR1 is SGHAT and CDR2 is FQNNGV in the germline V gene. CDR3 region: CASSLEGFRYEQYF. In DNA form, the CDR3 reads TGTGCCAGCAGCTTAGAGGGTTTTCGTTACGAGCAGTACTTC.

This clonotype showed up just a few times. CDR3 sequence (DNA): TGTGCCAGCAGTACCGGCACGGAGTTCCGCAATCAGCCCCAGCATTTT. Translation gives CASSTGTEFRNQPQHF. The rearrangement joins TRBV6-2 or TRBV6-3 to TRBJ1-5; no clear D gene. Germline V lookup: CDR1 MNHEY, CDR2 SVGEGT. The CDR3 runs to 16 residues. V lost 5 bases and J lost 2, with 16 bases in between.

This clonotype turned up a few times. V usage is TRBV12-3 or TRBV12-4 and J usage is TRBJ1-1, with D maybe TRBD1 (6 bases). V was clipped by 5 bases and J by 9 bases, with 16 bases between them. The CDR3 runs 13 residues. The CDR3 DNA reads TGTGCCAGCAGTAATCCGTTCACAGGGCAAGCTTTCTTT. As protein: CASSNPFTGQAFF.

The chain combines TRBV10-3 with TRBJ1-1; 7 nucleotides line up with TRBD1. J was trimmed by 4 bases and V by 0 bases; bases with no gene match: 5. This CDR3 region has 15 residues. Germline CDR1 reads ENHRY; CDR2 reads SYGVKD. The CDR3 reads CAISESGQVPTEAFF. The CDR3 bases are TGTGCCATCAGTGAGTCCGGACAGGTCCCCACTGAAGCTTTCTTT.

The table lists this clonotype with many counts. This chain connects TRBV6-5 to TRBJ2-3; 10 bases align to TRBD2. The germline V gene has CDR1 MNHEY and CDR2 SVGAGI. V shed 1 base and J 5 bases; nucleotides not matched to a gene: 6. The CDR3 spans 16 residues. The CDR3: CASSYLGLATGDTQYF. CDR3 DNA sequence: TGTGCCAGCAGTTACTTGGGACTAGCGACGGGAGATACGCAGTATTTT.

V gene TRBV7-9 combines with J gene TRBJ1-1; 7 nucleotides line up with TRBD1. V gave up 5 bases and J gave up 3 bases; unmatched junction bases: 18. This CDR3 comprises 18 residues. The germline CDR1 and CDR2 sequences are SEHNR and FQNEAQ (reference sequence). The CDR3 loop reads CASSPATGPSDLYTEAFF. CDR3 DNA: TGTGCCAGCAGCCCGGCGACAGGGCCAAGCGATTTGTACACTGAAGCTTTCTTT.

This clonotype has ten or more counts. One end of the junction varies from germline; a read error may be responsible. The V gene is TRBV4-1, the J gene TRBJ2-7; tentatively, D is TRBD1 (5 bases). Per the germline V gene, CDR1 is MGHRA and CDR2 is YSYEKL. CDR3 size: 14 residues. The CDR3 region has the DNA TGCGCCAGCAGCCAAGATTATGCAGGGCTAAAGTGGCACTTC. Its protein is CASSQDYAGLKWHF.

This clonotype has ten or more counts. This chain joins TRBV20-1 and TRBJ1-5, with D perhaps TRBD1 (6 bases). CDR1 and CDR2 (germline): DFQATT, SNEGSKA (reference sequence). The CDR3 is made up of 12 amino acids. Here the CDR3 DNA reads TGCAGGGCGGGAGGGGGGAATCAGCCCCAGCATTTT. Amino acids: CRAGGGNQPQHF.

The chain has TRBV14 and TRBJ2-7, with D uncertain. The germline CDR1 and CDR2 sequences are SGHDN and FVKESK. The CDR3 is made up of 10 amino acids. Trimming stripped 9 bases from V and 6 bases from J, with 9 bases between. CDR3: CASSTREQYF. The CDR3 DNA is TGTGCCAGTTCTACCCGCGAGCAGTACTTC.